This TCR beta chain was captured by sequencing in a study of response to subunit inactivated influenza vaccine (dated by TCRdb to the late 2010s). At the level of the whole study: To follow how T cells responded to a trivalent subunit inactivated influenza vaccine, the researchers relied on deep quantitative profiling of the T cell receptor repertoire. Study-wide conclusions, independent of this receptor: It was suggested by the authors that each seasonal influenza vaccination may recruit only a limited number of new T cells.

This clonotype was detected only a few times. It lacks a known antigen. Base qualities were left out, and no much larger clone turns up one base away. The method behind the library was RT-PCR. TCRdb lists the instrument as Illumina HiSeq 2500. The public reads were reanalyzed by TCRdb: fastp trimming at Q25, MiXCR alignment, in-frame beta chains only. Rows with a matching CDR3 protein are joined into one entry that keeps the most common DNA and genes. The sample table lists approximately 680,000 distinct CDR3 sequences, 15% to 18% of them with a count of one. The ten largest clones take up 11% of the sample. The germline V end is reduced by 5 bases and the J end by 1 base; junction bases left unmatched: 4. The CDR3 contains 15 residues, cysteine and phenylalanine counted. The retained sequence is limited to the CDR3, 45 bases, with the frame set at the first base. CDR1 SGHTA and CDR2 FQGTGA were looked up in the germline V gene.

The V and J genes are TRBV7-3 and TRBJ2-3; TRBD2 agrees with 9 junctional bases. Material: PBMCs from blood, obtained roughly 12 days after vaccination. The TCR was taken from a man in his fifties or sixties who received an inactivated influenza vaccine. Donor details come from another sample of the same person, matched by shared clones. The nucleotide sequence reads as follows: TGTGCCAGCAGCCGAGAGCGGGGGGGCACAGATACGCAGTATTTT. This gives the protein CASSRERGGTDTQYF.